These 20 T cell receptor beta chains were sequenced from one sample in a study of CD8+ T cells in alopecia areata. The sequencing template was cDNA reverse transcribed from extracted RNA. Libraries were prepared by immunoSEQ multiplex PCR; TCRdb keeps only in-frame clonotypes and omits some of them. This sample has about 150,000 clones, with about 51% found just once. The sequencing used CD8+ T cells sorted from blood, collected at week 0. These receptor sequences come from a human donor with alopecia areata.

V and J are TRBV28 and TRBJ2-7, with 7 bases that match TRBD1. The V gene's germline CDR1 is MDHEN and CDR2 SYDVKM. The CDR3 contains 17 residues. The V and J ends lost 5 bases and 3 bases, in that order; junction bases with no gene match: 16. This CDR3 is CASSPETRQGMGYEQYF. CDR3 coding DNA: TGTGCCAGCAGTCCTGAAACAAGACAGGGAATGGGCTACGAGCAGTACTTC. The full variable domain, its missing parts supplied by reference TRBV28 and TRBJ2-7, is DVKVTQSSRYLVKRTGEKVFLECVQDMDHENMFWYRQDPGLGLRLIYFSYDVKMKEKGDIPEGYSVSREKKERFSLILESASTNQTSMYLCASSPETRQGMGYEQYFGPGTRLTVT.

The V and J genes are TRBV7-9 and TRBJ1-2; 9 nucleotides agree with TRBD1. The V and J ends lost 5 bases and 3 bases, in that order; junction bases with no gene match: 7. Germline assignment: CDR1 SEHNR and CDR2 FQNEAQ (reference sequence). The CDR3 extends over 15 amino acids. CDR3 protein: CASSPGGQGYYGYTF. The CDR3 DNA follows: TGTGCCAGCAGCCCAGGAGGACAGGGGTACTATGGCTACACCTTC.

This clone came up a few times. The genes are TRBV19 and TRBJ1-2, with unresolved D. Germline CDR1 is LNHDA and CDR2 is SQIVND (reference sequence). This CDR3 is built from 13 residues. V was pared by 7 bases and J by 4 bases, with 13 bases between. CDR3 sequence: CASTKQVFYGYTF. Here the CDR3 DNA reads TGTGCCAGTACGAAGCAGGTGTTCTATGGCTACACCTTC.

The chain joins TRBV25-1 to TRBJ1-5; D gene uncertain. V gave up 3 bases and J gave up 2 bases, with 8 bases separating them. The CDR3 is 14 amino acids. Germline loops: CDR1 MGHDK, CDR2 SYGVNS. The CDR3 DNA sequence: TGTGCCAGCAGTGACCGGGGTGGCAATCAGCCCCAGCATTTT. Translating gives CASSDRGGNQPQHF.

The rearrangement joins TRBV19 to TRBJ1-1; D call uncertain. The CDR3 is 13 amino acids. Per the germline V gene, CDR1 is LNHDA and CDR2 is SQIVND (reference sequence). V gave up 1 base and J gave up 3 bases, with 6 bases separating them. The CDR3 reads CASSIGGYTEAFF. The CDR3, as DNA: TGTGCCAGTAGTATAGGAGGGTACACTGAAGCTTTCTTT.

This clone was seen more than once but under ten times. The J gene is TRBJ2-1, the V gene TRBV13; no reliable D call. Germline CDR1 PRHDT, CDR2 FYEKMQ (reference sequence). CDR3 size: 15 residues. Trimming removed 5 bases from V and 2 bases from J, with 13 bases in between. In DNA form, the CDR3 reads TGTGCCAGCAGCCCTCATACAAGTACCTACAATGAGCAGTTCTTC. This encodes CASSPHTSTYNEQFF.

There are many counts of this clone. The V call is TRBV4-1, the J call TRBJ1-2; D ambiguous. The CDR3 has 13 amino acids. Germline V gene lookup returns CDR1 MGHRA and CDR2 YSYEKL. Trimming took 0 bases from V and 4 from J, leaving 6 bases between them. The CDR3 coding sequence is TGCGCCAGCAGCCAAGAGGGAACCTATGGCTACACCTTC. Translating it yields CASSQEGTYGYTF.

CDR3 bases: TGTGCCATCAGTGTGCCCTGTCTTAGACAGTGCTCCTACGAGCAGTACTTC. Amino acid sequence: CAISVPCLRQCSYEQYF. The chain joins TRBV10-3 to TRBJ2-7, with D maybe TRBD1 (5 bases). Germline V gene data show CDR1 as ENHRY and CDR2 as SYGVKD. The V and J ends lost 4 bases and 0 bases respectively, with 19 bases between them. The CDR3 loop spans 17 amino acids.

The chain combines TRBV30 with TRBJ1-2; TRBD1 agrees at 7 bases. The ends lost 3 bases at V and 3 bases at J; junction bases unmatched: 22. CDR1 is GTSNPN, CDR2 SVGIG, per germline (reference sequence). The CDR3 covers 19 residues. The CDR3 reads CAWRVVTPLGGQTDYGYTF. The CDR3 coding sequence is TGTGCCTGGAGGGTAGTCACCCCTCTGGGGGGACAGACAGACTATGGCTACACCTTC.

In this sample, this clone turned up a few times. CDR3 loop: CASSLREGRNIQYF. The CDR3 region has the DNA TGTGCCAGCAGCTTAAGAGAGGGAAGAAACATTCAGTACTTC. J is TRBJ2-4 and V is TRBV14; D is perhaps TRBD2 (5 bases). This CDR3 is 14 amino acids long. Trimming pared 5 bases from V and 6 bases from J, leaving 14 bases between. Germline CDR1 SGHDN, CDR2 FVKESK.

The genes are TRBV29-1 and TRBJ2-7; D unresolved. This CDR3 comprises 13 residues. CDR1 is SQVTM, CDR2 ANQGSEA, per germline. The germline V and J ends were trimmed by 1 base and 2 bases, with 9 bases remaining between them. The CDR3 reads CSVEVDSTYEQYF. The CDR3 DNA reads TGCAGCGTTGAAGTCGACTCGACCTACGAGCAGTACTTC.

The chain is built from TRBV14 and TRBJ1-2; 11 nucleotides agree with TRBD1. The ends lost 4 bases at V and 7 bases at J; junction bases unmatched: 2. CDR1 SGHDN and CDR2 FVKESK come from the germline V gene. The CDR3 consists of 13 residues. The CDR3 region has the DNA TGTGCCAGCAGCCCCGGGACAGGGGGTGGCTACACCTTC. Its translation is CASSPGTGGGYTF.

The sample holds a few counts of this clone. This sequence joins TRBV29-1 and TRBJ1-2; D remains unclear. From germline, CDR1 is SQVTM and CDR2 ANQGSEA. The germline V and J ends were trimmed by 0 bases and 10 bases, with 9 bases remaining between them. The CDR3 sequence is 11 residues long. The DNA of the CDR3 is TGCAGCGTTGAAGATCTTAACACCTACACCTTC. This encodes CSVEDLNTYTF.

Only one count was recorded for this clone. This chain links TRBV9 with TRBJ2-1; D is ambiguous. CDR3 length: 12 amino acids. Germline V gives CDR1 SGDLS, CDR2 YYNGEE. V lost 0 bases and J lost 10, with 8 bases in between. The CDR3 region is CASSVEDGEQFF. The CDR3 DNA sequence: TGTGCCAGCAGCGTAGAGGACGGAGAGCAGTTCTTC.

The chain couples TRBV5-6 to TRBJ2-7, with D possibly called TRBD1 or TRBD2 (5 bases each). The V gene's germline CDR1 is SGHDT and CDR2 YYEEEE. Trimming shortened V by 5 bases and J by 0 bases, and 15 bases separated the two germline ends. The CDR3 length is 15 residues. CDR3 protein: CASRLDGTYSYEQYF. The CDR3 nucleotides are TGTGCCAGCAGGCTAGATGGGACCTACTCCTACGAGCAGTACTTC.

A few counts support this clone. This rearrangement joins TRBV25-1 to TRBJ2-4; D call uncertain. The ends were cut back, 2 bases at V and 6 bases at J, with 5 bases in the middle. This CDR3 comprises 12 residues. Germline assignment: CDR1 MGHDK and CDR2 SYGVNS. This chain's CDR3 is CASSEKRNIQYF. Written as DNA, the CDR3 is TGTGCCAGCAGTGAAAAACGAAACATTCAGTACTTC.

The V and J genes are TRBV15 and TRBJ2-5; the D is unclear. This CDR3 region has 14 residues. The ends were cut back, 5 bases at V and 1 base at J, with 11 bases in the middle. Germline lookup yields CDR1 LNHNV and CDR2 YYDKDF (reference sequence). DNA for the CDR3: TGTGCCACCAGCGCGGCTGGCGTCCAAGAGACCCAGTACTTC. Encoded protein: CATSAAGVQETQYF.

J is TRBJ1-1 and V is TRBV5-1; no firm D call. Trimming stripped 5 bases from V and 4 bases from J, with 12 bases between. This CDR3 comprises 13 residues. Germline assignment: CDR1 SGHRS and CDR2 YFSETQ. The CDR3 nucleotides are TGCGCCAGCAGTACCGACTTGGGCACTGAAGCTTTCTTT. This gives the protein CASSTDLGTEAFF. The variable domain in full, with the rest retrieved from reference TRBV5-1 and TRBJ1-1, is KAGVTQTPRYLIKTRGQQVTLSCSPISGHRSVSWYQQTPGQGLQFLFEYFSETQRNKGNFPGRFSGRQFSNSRSEMNVSTLELGDSALYLCASSTDLGTEAFFGQGTRLTVV.

This chain links TRBV30 with TRBJ2-7, with TRBD2 as a possible D gene (6 bases). From germline, CDR1 is GTSNPN and CDR2 SVGIG (reference sequence). CDR3 size: 13 residues. V was clipped by 4 bases and J by 3 bases, with 13 bases between them. The CDR3 sequence is CAWNYGSGYEQYF. CDR3 DNA: TGTGCCTGGAACTACGGGAGTGGCTACGAGCAGTACTTC.

This clone has just a few counts. The chain is built from TRBV30 and TRBJ2-6; no firm D call. CDR3 length equals 14 residues. V lost 2 bases, J lost 0 bases, and 5 bases lay in between. Germline V gene data show CDR1 as GTSNPN and CDR2 as SVGIG (reference sequence). CDR3 sequence: CAWSPGSGANVLTF. The CDR3 bases are TGTGCCTGGAGTCCGGGCTCTGGGGCCAACGTCCTGACTTTC.